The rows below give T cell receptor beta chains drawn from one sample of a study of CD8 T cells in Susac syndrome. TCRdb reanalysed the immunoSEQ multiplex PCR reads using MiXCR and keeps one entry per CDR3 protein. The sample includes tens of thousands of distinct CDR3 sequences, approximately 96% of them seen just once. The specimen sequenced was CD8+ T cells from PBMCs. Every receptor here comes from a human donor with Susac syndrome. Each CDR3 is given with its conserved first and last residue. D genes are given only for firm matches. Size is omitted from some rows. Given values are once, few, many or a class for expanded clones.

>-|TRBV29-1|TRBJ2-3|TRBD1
CSVQPRGSTDTQYF
TGCAGCGTACAACCCAGGGGGAGCACAGATACGCAGTATTTT
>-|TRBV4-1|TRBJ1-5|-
CASSPLPRQPQHF
TGCGCCAGCAGCCCCCTCCCTCGTCAGCCCCAGCATTTT
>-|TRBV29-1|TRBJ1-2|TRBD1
CSVRTGDLGGYTF
TGCAGCGTTCGTACAGGGGATCTCGGTGGCTACACCTTC
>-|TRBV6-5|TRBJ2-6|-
CASSYLTVLEGANVLTF
TGTGCCAGCAGTTACTTGACGGTCCTGGAGGGGGCCAACGTCCTGACTTTC
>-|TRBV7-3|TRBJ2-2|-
CATRFMGNTGELFF
TGTGCCACCCGCTTTATGGGGAACACCGGGGAGCTGTTTTTT
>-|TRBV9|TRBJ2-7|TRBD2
CASSAGTSLYEQYF
TGTGCCAGCAGCGCCGGGACTAGCCTGTACGAGCAGTACTTC
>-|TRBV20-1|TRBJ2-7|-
CSAGQVTGYEQYF
TGCAGTGCTGGTCAAGTAACCGGCTACGAGCAGTACTTC
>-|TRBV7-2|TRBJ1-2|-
CASSLGMANYGYTF
TGTGCCAGCAGCTTAGGGATGGCTAACTATGGCTACACCTTC
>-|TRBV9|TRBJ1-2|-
CASSVVPGTNYGYTF
TGTGCCAGCAGCGTAGTACCGGGAACTAACTATGGCTACACCTTC
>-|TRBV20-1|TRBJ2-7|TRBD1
CSARKTGRGYEQYF
TGCAGTGCTAGAAAAACCGGCAGGGGGTACGAGCAGTACTTC
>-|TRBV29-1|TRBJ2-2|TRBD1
CSVESPGQAGTGELFF
TGCAGCGTTGAAAGCCCCGGACAGGCGGGCACCGGGGAGCTGTTTTTT
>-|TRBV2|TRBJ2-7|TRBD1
CASIPRDRSYEQYF
TGTGCCAGCATTCCCAGGGACAGATCCTACGAGCAGTACTTC
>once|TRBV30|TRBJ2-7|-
CAWSPPSSPYEQYF
TGTGCCTGGAGTCCGCCCTCTTCCCCCTACGAGCAGTACTTC
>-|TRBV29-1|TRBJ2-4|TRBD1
CSVDGQGAQNIQYF
TGCAGCGTTGATGGGCAGGGGGCTCAAAACATTCAGTACTTC
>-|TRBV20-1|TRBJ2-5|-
CSARGGPELQETQYF
TGCAGTGCTAGAGGAGGGCCTGAACTGCAAGAGACCCAGTACTTC
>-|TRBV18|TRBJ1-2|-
CASSPPLAGDYGYTF
TGTGCCAGCTCACCACCCTTGGCAGGGGACTATGGCTACACCTTC
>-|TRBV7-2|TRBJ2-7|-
CASSRDHLGSYEQYF
TGTGCCAGCAGCCGTGACCACCTTGGGTCCTACGAGCAGTACTTC
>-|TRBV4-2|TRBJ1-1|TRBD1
CASSPSGGTDTEAFF
TGTGCCAGCAGCCCCTCAGGGGGTACGGACACTGAAGCTTTCTTT
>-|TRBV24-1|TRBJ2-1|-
CATSARAGGKNEQFF
TGTGCCACCAGTGCCCGCGCCGGGGGTAAGAATGAGCAGTTCTTC
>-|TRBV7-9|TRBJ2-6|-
CASSLAQGLGANVLTF
TGTGCCAGCAGCTTAGCACAGGGCCTTGGGGCCAACGTCCTGACTTTC
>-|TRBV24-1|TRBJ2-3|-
CATSGTERSADTQYF
TGTGCCACCAGTGGGACGGAGAGGAGCGCAGATACGCAGTATTTT
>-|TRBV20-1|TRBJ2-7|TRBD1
CSGTSGDRGFYEQYF
TGCAGTGGTACGAGTGGGGACAGGGGGTTCTACGAGCAGTACTTC
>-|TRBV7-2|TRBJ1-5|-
CASRLSGVQPQHF
TGTGCCAGCAGGTTGAGTGGGGTACAGCCCCAGCATTTT
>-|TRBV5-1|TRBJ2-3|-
CASSLLVDRSSTDTQYF
TGCGCCAGCAGCTTGTTGGTCGACAGGTCTAGCACAGATACGCAGTATTTT
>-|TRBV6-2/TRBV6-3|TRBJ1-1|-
CASSQPSPKAFF
TGTGCCAGCAGCCAGCCCTCCCCGAAAGCTTTCTTT
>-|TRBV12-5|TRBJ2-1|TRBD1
CASDTTGSSYNEQFF
TGTGCTAGTGATACGACAGGGAGTTCCTACAATGAGCAGTTCTTC
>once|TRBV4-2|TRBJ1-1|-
CASSQDKNTEAFF
TGTGCCAGCAGCCAAGATAAGAACACTGAAGCTTTCTTT
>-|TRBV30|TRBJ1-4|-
CAWTHGNNEKLFF
TGTGCCTGGACGCACGGGAATAATGAAAAACTGTTTTTT
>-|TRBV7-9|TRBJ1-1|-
CASRRGGRDTEAFF
TGTGCCAGCAGGCGGGGGGGTCGGGACACTGAAGCTTTCTTT
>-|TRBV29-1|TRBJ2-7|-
CSVGWAGVVYEQYF
TGCAGCGTTGGGTGGGCAGGGGTTGTCTACGAGCAGTACTTC
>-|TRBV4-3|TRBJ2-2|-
CASSQDVGPGELFF
TGCGCCAGCAGCCAAGATGTAGGGCCCGGGGAGCTGTTTTTT
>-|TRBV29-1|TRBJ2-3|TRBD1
CSGLTGSDTQYF
TGCAGCGGACTGACAGGGAGCGATACGCAGTATTTT
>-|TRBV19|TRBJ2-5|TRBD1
CASSPSRTGSWETQYF
TGTGCCAGTAGTCCTTCAAGGACAGGGAGCTGGGAGACCCAGTACTTC
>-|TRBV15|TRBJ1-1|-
CATSRGGDTEAFF
TGTGCCACCAGCAGAGGAGGGGACACTGAAGCTTTCTTT
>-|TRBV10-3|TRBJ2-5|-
CAISRTVDQETQYF
TGTGCCATCAGCCGGACAGTGGACCAAGAGACCCAGTACTTC
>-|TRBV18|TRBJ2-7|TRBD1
CASSPSTGSYEQYF
TGTGCCAGCTCACCTTCGACAGGGTCCTACGAGCAGTACTTC
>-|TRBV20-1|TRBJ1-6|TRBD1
CSALTGDSPLHF
TGCAGTGCTCTGACAGGGGATTCACCCCTCCACTTT
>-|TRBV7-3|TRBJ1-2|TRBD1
CASRQGEGYTF
TGTGCCAGCAGACAGGGGGAAGGCTACACCTTC
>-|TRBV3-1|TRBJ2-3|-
CASSQGVSSGTDTQYF
TGTGCCAGCAGCCAAGGAGTGTCGTCGGGCACAGATACGCAGTATTTT
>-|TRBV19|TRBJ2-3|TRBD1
CASSGDSRRGTDTQYF
TGTGCCAGTAGTGGGGACAGCCGGAGAGGCACAGATACGCAGTATTTT
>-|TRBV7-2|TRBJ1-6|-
CASSRVGVGSPLHF
TGTGCCAGCAGTCGAGTGGGCGTTGGGTCACCCCTCCACTTT
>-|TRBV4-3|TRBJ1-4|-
CASSQVFVTTNEKLFF
TGCGCCAGCAGCCAGGTTTTTGTAACAACTAATGAAAAACTGTTTTTT
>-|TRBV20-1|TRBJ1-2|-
CSATVGGGYTF
TGCAGTGCTACAGTGGGGGGGGGCTACACCTTC
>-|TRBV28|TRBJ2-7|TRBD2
CASSRTSGTYEQYF
TGTGCCAGCAGTCGGACTAGCGGCACCTACGAGCAGTACTTC
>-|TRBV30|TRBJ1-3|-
CAWSQQFSGNTIYF
TGTGCCTGGAGTCAACAGTTCTCTGGAAACACCATATATTTT
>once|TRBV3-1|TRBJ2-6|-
CASSQGSAGANVLTF
TGTGCCAGCAGCCAAGGTTCTGCTGGGGCCAACGTCCTGACTTTC
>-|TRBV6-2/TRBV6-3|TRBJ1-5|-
CASSPPQRERPQHF
TGTGCCAGCAGTCCGCCCCAGAGGGAAAGGCCCCAGCATTTT
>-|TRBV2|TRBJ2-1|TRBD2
CASMKRGGYNEQFF
TGTGCCAGCATGAAGCGGGGGGGTTACAATGAGCAGTTCTTC
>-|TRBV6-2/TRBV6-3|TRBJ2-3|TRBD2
CASSSLAGETDTQYF
TGTGCCAGCAGCTCACTAGCGGGGGAGACAGATACGCAGTATTTT
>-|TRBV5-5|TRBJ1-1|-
CASSLRADAGGAFF
TGTGCCAGCAGCTTGAGGGCCGATGCCGGGGGAGCTTTCTTT
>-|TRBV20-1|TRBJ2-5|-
CSARVTGRSQETQYF
TGCAGTGCTAGAGTTACGGGACGTAGCCAAGAGACCCAGTACTTC
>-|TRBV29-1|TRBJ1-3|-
CSVTSLSGNTIYF
TGCAGCGTTACGAGCCTCTCTGGAAACACCATATATTTT
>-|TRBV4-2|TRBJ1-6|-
CASSQAPGHNSPLHF
TGTGCCAGCAGCCAAGCTCCGGGCCATAATTCACCCCTCCACTTT
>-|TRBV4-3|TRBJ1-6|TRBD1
CASSQDAGTGHSPLHF
TGCGCCAGCAGCCAAGACGCCGGGACAGGGCATTCACCCCTCCACTTT
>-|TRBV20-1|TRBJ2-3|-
CSAREAADTQYF
TGCAGTGCTAGAGAGGCGGCAGATACGCAGTATTTT